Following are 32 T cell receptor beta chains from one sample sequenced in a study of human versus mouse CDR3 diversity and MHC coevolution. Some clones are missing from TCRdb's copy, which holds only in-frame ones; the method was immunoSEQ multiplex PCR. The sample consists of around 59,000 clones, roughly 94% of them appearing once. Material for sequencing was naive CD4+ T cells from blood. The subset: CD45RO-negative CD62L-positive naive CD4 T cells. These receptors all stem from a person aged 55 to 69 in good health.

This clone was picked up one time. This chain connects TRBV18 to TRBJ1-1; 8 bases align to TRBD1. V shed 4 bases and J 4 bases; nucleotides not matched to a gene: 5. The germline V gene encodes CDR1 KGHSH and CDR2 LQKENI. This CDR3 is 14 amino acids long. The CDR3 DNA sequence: TGTGCCAGCTCACAACAGGGGGGGGGCACTGAAGCTTTCTTT. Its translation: CASSQQGGGTEAFF.

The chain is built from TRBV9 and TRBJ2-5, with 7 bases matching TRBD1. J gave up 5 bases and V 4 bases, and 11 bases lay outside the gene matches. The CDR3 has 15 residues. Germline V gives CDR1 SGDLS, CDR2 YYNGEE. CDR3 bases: TGTGCCAGCAGCACCTACGGACAGGCTGAGGAGACCCAGTACTTC. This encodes CASSTYGQAEETQYF. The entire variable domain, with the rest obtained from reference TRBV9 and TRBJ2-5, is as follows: DSGVTQTPKHLITATGQRVTLRCSPRSGDLSVYWYQQSLDQGLQFLIQYYNGEERAKGNILERFSAQQFPDLHSELNLSSLELGDSALYFCASSTYGQAEETQYFGPGTRLLVL.

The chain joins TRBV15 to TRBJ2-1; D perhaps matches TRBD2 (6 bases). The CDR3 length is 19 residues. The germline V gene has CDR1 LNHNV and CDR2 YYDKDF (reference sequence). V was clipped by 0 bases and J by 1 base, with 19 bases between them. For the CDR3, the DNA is TGTGCCACCAGCAGAGAGCGGGGCGGGACGGAGGGTTCCTACAATGAGCAGTTCTTC. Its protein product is CATSRERGGTEGSYNEQFF.

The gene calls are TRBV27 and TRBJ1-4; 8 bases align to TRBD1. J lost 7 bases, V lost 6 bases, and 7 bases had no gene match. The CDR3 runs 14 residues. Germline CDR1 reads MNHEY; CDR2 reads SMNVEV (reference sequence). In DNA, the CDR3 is TGTGCCAGCAGACTCCAGGGGGCGGGTGAAAAACTGTTTTTT. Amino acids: CASRLQGAGEKLFF.

CDR3 region: CASSIPGGSSYNEQFF. The DNA of the CDR3 is TGTGCCAGTAGCATTCCTGGGGGGAGCTCCTACAATGAGCAGTTCTTC. This chain links TRBV19 with TRBJ2-1; tentatively, D is TRBD2 (6 bases). CDR1 is LNHDA and CDR2 is SQIVND in the germline V gene (reference sequence). CDR3 size: 16 residues. The V gene lost 6 bases and the J gene lost 0 bases, with 15 bases spanning the gap.

CDR3 sequence reads: CASSSLTGGSYGYTF. CDR3 DNA sequence: TGTGCCAGCAGCTCCCTGACAGGGGGTAGCTATGGCTACACCTTC. The chain has TRBV5-6 and TRBJ1-2, with TRBD1 matching over 9 bases. V lost 3 bases to trimming and J lost 4 bases; unmatched junction nucleotides: 7. Germline CDR1 reads SGHDT; CDR2 reads YYEEEE. There are 15 residues in the CDR3.

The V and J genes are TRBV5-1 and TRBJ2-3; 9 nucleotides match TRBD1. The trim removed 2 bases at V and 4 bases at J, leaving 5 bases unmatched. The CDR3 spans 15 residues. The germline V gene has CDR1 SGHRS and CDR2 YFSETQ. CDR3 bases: TGCGCCAGCAGCTTACAGGGGGCACAGGCAGATACGCAGTATTTT. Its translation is CASSLQGAQADTQYF.

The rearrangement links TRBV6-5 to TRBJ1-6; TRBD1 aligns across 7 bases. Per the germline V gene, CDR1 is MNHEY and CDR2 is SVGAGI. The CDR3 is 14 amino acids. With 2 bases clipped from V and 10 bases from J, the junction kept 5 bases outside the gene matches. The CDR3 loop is CASSYRQGGSPLHF. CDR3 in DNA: TGTGCCAGCAGTTACCGACAGGGAGGCTCACCCCTCCACTTT.

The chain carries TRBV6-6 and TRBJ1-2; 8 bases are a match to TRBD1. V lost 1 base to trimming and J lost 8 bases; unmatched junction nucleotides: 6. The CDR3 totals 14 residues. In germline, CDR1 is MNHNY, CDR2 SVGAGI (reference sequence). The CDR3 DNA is TGTGCCAGCAGTTACTTCGGACAGGGTTGGGGCTACACCTTC. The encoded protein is CASSYFGQGWGYTF.

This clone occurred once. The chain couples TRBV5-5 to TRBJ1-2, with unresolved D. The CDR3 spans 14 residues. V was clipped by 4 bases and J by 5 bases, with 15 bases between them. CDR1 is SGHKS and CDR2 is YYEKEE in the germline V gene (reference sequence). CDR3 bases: TGTGCCAGCAGCGCCACAGCCACCTCGTATGGCTACACCTTC. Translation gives CASSATATSYGYTF.

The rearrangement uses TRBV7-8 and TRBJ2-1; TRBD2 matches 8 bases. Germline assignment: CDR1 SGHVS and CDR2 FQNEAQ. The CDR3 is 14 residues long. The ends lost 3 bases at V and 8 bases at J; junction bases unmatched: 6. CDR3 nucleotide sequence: TGTGCCAGCAGCTTGACTAGCGCATCCGATGAGCAGTTCTTC. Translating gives CASSLTSASDEQFF.

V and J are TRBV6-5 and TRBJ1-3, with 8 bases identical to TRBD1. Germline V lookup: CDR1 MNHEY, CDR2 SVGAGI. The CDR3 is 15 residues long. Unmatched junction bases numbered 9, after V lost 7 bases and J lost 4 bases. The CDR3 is CASTSRGRAGNTIYF. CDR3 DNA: TGTGCCAGCACTTCCAGGGGGCGCGCCGGAAACACCATATATTTT.

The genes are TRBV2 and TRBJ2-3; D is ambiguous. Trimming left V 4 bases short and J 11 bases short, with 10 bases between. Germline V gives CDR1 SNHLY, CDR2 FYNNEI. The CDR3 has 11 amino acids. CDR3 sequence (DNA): TGTGCCAGCAGTGGCGAGTTTGTGCAGTATTTT. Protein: CASSGEFVQYF.

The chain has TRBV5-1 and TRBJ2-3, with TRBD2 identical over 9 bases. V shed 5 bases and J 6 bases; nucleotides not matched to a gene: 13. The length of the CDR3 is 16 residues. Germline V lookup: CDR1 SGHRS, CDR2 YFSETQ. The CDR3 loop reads CASRTQAGGQPDTQYF. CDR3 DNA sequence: TGCGCCAGCAGGACCCAAGCGGGAGGACAGCCGGATACGCAGTATTTT.

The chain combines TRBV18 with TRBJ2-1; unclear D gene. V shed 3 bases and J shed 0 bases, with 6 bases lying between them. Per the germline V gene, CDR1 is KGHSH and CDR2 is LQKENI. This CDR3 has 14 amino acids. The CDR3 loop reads CASSPDSSYNEQFF. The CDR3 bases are TGTGCCAGCTCACCTGATAGCTCCTACAATGAGCAGTTCTTC.

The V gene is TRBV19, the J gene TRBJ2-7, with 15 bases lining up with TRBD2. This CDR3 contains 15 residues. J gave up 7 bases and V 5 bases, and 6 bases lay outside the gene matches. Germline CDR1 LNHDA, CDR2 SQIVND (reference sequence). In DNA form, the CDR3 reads TGTGCCAGTAGTTCCGGACTAGCGGGAGGGGGAGAGCAGTACTTC. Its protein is CASSSGLAGGGEQYF. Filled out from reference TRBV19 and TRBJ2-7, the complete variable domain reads DGGITQSPKYLFRKEGQNVTLSCEQNLNHDAMYWYRQDPGQGLRLIYYSQIVNDFQKGDIAEGYSVSREKKESFPLTVTSAQKNPTAFYLCASSSGLAGGGEQYFGPGTRLTVT.

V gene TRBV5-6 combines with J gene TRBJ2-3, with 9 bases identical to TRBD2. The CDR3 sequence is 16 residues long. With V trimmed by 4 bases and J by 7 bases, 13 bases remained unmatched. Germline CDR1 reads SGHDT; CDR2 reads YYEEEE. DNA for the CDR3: TGTGCCAGCAGCCTCTATAGCGGGGGTGTATTATATACGCAGTATTTT. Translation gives CASSLYSGGVLYTQYF.

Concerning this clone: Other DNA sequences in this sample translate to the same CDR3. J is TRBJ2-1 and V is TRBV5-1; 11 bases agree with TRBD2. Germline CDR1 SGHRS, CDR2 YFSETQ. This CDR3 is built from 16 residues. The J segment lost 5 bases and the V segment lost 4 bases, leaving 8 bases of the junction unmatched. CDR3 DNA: TGCGCCAGCAGCGCCCAAGGGACTAGCGGAAACAATGAGCAGTTCTTC. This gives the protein CASSAQGTSGNNEQFF.

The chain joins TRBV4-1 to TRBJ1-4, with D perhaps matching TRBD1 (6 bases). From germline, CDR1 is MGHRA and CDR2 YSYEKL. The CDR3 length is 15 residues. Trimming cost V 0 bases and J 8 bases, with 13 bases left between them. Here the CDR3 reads CASSQDEGDGEKLFF. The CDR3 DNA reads TGCGCCAGCAGCCAAGATGAGGGGGATGGGGAAAAACTGTTTTTT.

The CDR3 loop is CASSFLAGGQETQYF. CDR3 sequence (DNA): TGTGCCAGCAGTTTCCTAGCGGGAGGGCAAGAGACCCAGTACTTC. V is TRBV6-5 and J is TRBJ2-5, with 12 bases that match TRBD2. Per the germline V gene, CDR1 is MNHEY and CDR2 is SVGAGI. The length of the CDR3 is 15 residues. V lost 4 bases, J lost 2 bases, and 2 bases stayed unmatched.

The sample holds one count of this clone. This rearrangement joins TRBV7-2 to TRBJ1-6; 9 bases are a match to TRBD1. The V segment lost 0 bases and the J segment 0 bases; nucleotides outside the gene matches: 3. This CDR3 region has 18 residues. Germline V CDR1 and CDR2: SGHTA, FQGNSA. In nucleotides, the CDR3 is TGTGCCAGCAGCTTAGCTGGACAGGGGAGCTCCTATAATTCACCCCTCCACTTT. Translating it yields CASSLAGQGSSYNSPLHF.

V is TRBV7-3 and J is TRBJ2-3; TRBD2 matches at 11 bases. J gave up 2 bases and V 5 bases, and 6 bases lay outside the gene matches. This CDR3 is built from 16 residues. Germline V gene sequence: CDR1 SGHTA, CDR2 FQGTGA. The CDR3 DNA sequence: TGTGCCAGCAGCCCTGGGACTAGCGGAAACACAGATACGCAGTATTTT. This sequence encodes CASSPGTSGNTDTQYF.

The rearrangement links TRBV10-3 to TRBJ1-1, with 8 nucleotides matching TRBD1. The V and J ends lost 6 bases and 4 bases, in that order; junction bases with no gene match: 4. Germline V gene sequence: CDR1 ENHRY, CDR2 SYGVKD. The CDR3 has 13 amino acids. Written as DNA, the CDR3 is TGTGCCATCAGCCAGGGGGCCGGCACTGAAGCTTTCTTT. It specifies CAISQGAGTEAFF.

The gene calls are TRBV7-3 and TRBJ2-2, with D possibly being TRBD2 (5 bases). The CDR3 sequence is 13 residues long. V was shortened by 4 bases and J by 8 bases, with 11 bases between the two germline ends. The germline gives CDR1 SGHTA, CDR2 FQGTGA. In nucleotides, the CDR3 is TGTGCCAGCAGCTATTCGGGATCTGGGGAGCTGTTTTTT. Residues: CASSYSGSGELFF.

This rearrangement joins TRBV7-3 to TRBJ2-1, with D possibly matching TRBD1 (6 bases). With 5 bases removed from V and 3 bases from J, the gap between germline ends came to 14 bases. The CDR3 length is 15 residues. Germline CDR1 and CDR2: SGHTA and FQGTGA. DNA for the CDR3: TGTGCCAGCAGCCCCACCGGACAGAGCTACAATGAGCAGTTCTTC. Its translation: CASSPTGQSYNEQFF.

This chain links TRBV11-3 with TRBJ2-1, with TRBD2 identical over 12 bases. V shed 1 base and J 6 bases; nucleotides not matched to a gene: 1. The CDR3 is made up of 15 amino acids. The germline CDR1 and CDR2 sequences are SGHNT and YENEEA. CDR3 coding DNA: TGTGCCAGCAGCTTAGTACTAGCGGGAGGCAATGAGCAGTTCTTC. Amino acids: CASSLVLAGGNEQFF.

Here the CDR3 reads CASGRGTKNIQYF. The CDR3 coding sequence is TGTGCCAGCGGGAGGGGAACCAAAAACATTCAGTACTTC. This chain connects TRBV6-5 to TRBJ2-4, with 7 bases identical to TRBD2. V trimming: 8 bases; J trimming: 2 bases; junction bases outside the gene matches: 3. The CDR3 contains 13 residues. Germline loops: CDR1 MNHEY, CDR2 SVGAGI.

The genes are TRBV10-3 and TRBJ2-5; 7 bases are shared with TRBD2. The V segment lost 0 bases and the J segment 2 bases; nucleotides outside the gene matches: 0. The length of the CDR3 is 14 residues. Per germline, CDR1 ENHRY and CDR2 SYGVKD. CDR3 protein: CAISESRGQETQYF. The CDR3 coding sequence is TGTGCCATCAGTGAGTCGCGGGGGCAAGAGACCCAGTACTTC.

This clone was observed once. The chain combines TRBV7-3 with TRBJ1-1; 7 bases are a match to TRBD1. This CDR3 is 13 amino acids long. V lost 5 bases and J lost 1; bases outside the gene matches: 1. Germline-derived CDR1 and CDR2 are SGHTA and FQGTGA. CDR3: CASSRTGNTEAFF. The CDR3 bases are TGTGCCAGCAGCCGGACAGGGAACACTGAAGCTTTCTTT.

This chain's CDR3 is CASSRTGDLNQPQHF. The DNA of the CDR3 is TGTGCCAGCAGCCGCACAGGGGACCTCAATCAGCCCCAGCATTTT. The chain joins TRBV4-2 to TRBJ1-5; 7 nucleotides agree with TRBD1. The length of the CDR3 is 15 residues. Germline loops: CDR1 LGHNA, CDR2 YNFKEQ. V lost 4 bases to trimming and J lost 3 bases; unmatched junction nucleotides: 6.

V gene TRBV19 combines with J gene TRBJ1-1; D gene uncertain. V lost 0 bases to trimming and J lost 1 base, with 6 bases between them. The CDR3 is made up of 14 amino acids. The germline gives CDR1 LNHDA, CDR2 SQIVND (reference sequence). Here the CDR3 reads CASSIDLPNTEAFF. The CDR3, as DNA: TGTGCCAGTAGTATAGATCTCCCGAACACTGAAGCTTTCTTT.

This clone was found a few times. As DNA, the CDR3 is TGTGCCAGCAGCGCTAGGGGACAGCCCCAAGAGACCCAGTACTTC. It encodes CASSARGQPQETQYF. The chain recombines TRBV9 with TRBJ2-5, with 7 bases lining up with TRBD1. V was pared by 3 bases and J by 1 base, with 6 bases of the junction left unmatched. Germline V gene lookup returns CDR1 SGDLS and CDR2 YYNGEE. The CDR3 loop spans 15 amino acids.